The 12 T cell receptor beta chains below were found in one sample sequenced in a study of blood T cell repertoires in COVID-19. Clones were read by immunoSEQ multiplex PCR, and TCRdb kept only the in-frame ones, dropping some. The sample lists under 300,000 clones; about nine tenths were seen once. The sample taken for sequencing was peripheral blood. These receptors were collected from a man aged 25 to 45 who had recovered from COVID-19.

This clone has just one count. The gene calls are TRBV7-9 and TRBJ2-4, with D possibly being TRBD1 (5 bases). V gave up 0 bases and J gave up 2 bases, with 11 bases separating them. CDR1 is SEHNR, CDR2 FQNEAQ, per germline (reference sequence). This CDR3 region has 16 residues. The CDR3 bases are TGTGCCAGCAGCTTAGCAGGCAGGGCATCCAAAAACATTCAGTACTTC. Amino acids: CASSLAGRASKNIQYF.

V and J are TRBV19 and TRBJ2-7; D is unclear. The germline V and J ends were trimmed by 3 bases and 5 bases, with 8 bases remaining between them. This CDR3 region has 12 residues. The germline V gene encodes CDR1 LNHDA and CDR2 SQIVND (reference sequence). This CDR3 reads CASSMAANEQYF. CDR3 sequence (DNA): TGTGCCAGTAGTATGGCGGCCAACGAGCAGTACTTC.

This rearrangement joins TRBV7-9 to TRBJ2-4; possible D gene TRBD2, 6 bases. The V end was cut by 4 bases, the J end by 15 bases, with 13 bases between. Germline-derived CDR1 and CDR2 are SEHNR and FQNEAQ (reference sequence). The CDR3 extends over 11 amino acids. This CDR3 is CASSSSGLPYF. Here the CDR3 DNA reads TGTGCCAGCAGCTCCTCGGGACTCCCGTACTTC. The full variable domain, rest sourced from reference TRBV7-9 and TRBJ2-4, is DTGVSQNPRHKITKRGQNVTFRCDPISEHNRLYWYRQTLGQGPEFLTYFQNEAQLEKSRLLSDRFSAERPKGSFSTLEIQRTEQGDSAMYLCASSSSGLPYFGAGTRLSVL.

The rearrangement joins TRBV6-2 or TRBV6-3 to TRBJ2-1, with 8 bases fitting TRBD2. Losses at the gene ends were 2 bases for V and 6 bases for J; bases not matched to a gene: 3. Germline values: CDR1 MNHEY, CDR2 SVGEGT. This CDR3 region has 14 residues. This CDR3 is CASSYQRGLNEQFF. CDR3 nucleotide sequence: TGTGCCAGCAGTTACCAGCGGGGGCTCAATGAGCAGTTCTTC.

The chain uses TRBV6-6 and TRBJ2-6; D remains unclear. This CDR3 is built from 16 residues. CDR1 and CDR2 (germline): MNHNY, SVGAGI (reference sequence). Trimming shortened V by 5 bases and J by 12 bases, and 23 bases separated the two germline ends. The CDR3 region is CASSRTSDQALVVLTF. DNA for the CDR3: TGTGCCAGCAGTCGAACCTCCGACCAGGCCCTTGTCGTCCTGACTTTC.

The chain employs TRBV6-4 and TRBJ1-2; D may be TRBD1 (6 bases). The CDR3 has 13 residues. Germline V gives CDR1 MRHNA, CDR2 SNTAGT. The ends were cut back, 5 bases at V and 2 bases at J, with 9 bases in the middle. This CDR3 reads CASSITGNYGYTF. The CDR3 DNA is TGTGCCAGCAGTATTACAGGGAACTATGGCTACACCTTC.

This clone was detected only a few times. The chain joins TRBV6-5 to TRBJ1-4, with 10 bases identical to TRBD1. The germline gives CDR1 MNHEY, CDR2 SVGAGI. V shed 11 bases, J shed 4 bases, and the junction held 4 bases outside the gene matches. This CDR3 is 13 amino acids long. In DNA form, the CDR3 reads TGTGCCGCCCGGGACAGGGGTAATGAAAAACTGTTTTTT. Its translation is CAARDRGNEKLFF.

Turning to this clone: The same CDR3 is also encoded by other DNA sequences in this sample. CDR3 DNA: TGTGCCAGCAGTTATTCAGGGGGCAATCAGCCCCAGCATTTT. Its protein is CASSYSGGNQPQHF. The chain joins TRBV6-5 to TRBJ1-5; tentative D call: TRBD1 (6 bases). Trimming stripped 3 bases from V and 2 bases from J, with 8 bases between. CDR1 and CDR2 (germline): MNHEY, SVGAGI. This CDR3 is built from 14 residues.

CDR3 in DNA: TGTGCCAGCAGTTACCGGCGGGCGGAGTCCTACGAGCAGTACTTC. Translated: CASSYRRAESYEQYF. The V and J genes are TRBV6-5 and TRBJ2-7; D may be TRBD2 (5 bases). CDR1 and CDR2 from the germline V gene are MNHEY and SVGAGI. V was clipped by 2 bases and J by 1 base, with 12 bases between them. The CDR3 sequence is 15 residues long.

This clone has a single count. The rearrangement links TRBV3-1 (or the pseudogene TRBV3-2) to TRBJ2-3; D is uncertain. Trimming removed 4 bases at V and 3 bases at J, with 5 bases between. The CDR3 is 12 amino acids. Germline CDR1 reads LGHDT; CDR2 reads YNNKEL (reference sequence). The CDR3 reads CASSLSTDTQYF. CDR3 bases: TGTGCCAGCAGCCTTTCGACAGATACGCAGTATTTT.

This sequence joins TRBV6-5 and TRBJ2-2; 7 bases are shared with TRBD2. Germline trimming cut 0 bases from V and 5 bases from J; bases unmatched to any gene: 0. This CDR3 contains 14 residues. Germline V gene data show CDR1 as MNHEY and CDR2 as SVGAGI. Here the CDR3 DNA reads TGTGCCAGCAGTTACTCGGGGGGGACCGGGGAGCTGTTTTTT. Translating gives CASSYSGGTGELFF.

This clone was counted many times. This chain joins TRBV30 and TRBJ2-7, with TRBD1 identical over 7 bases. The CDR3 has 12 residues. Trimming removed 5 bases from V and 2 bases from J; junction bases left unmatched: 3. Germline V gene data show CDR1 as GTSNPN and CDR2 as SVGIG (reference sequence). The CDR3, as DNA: TGTGCCTGGGGACAGGCCACCTACGAGCAGTACTTC. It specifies CAWGQATYEQYF. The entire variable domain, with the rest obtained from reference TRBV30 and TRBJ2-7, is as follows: SQTIHQWPATLVQPVGSPLSLECTVEGTSNPNLYWYRQAAGRGLQLLFYSVGIGQISSEVPQNLSASRPQDRQFILSSKKLLLSDSGFYLCAWGQATYEQYFGPGTRLTVT.